Following are 8 T cell receptor beta chains from one sample sequenced in a study of CD8+ T cells in alopecia areata. Extracted RNA was reverse transcribed, and the resulting cDNA served as sequencing template. Profiled with immunoSEQ multiplex PCR; TCRdb holds only in-frame clones, not every one. This sample has about 150,000 clones, with approximately 87% found just once. This sample comprised CD8+ T cells sorted from blood, obtained at week 0. These receptors came from a human donor with alopecia areata.

The rearrangement links TRBV5-4 to TRBJ2-7; D gene unclear. The CDR3 runs 14 residues. CDR1 is SGHNT and CDR2 is YYREEE in the germline V gene (reference sequence). The V and J ends lost 2 bases and 0 bases respectively, with 9 bases between them. In DNA form, the CDR3 reads TGTGCCAGCAGCTTAAAGGGTAGCTCCTACGAGCAGTACTTC. It is translated as CASSLKGSSYEQYF.

The chain is built from TRBV27 and TRBJ2-1, with D perhaps matching TRBD1 or TRBD2 (5 bases each). V lost 2 bases and J lost 0, with 8 bases in between. This CDR3 region has 15 residues. Germline-derived CDR1 and CDR2 are MNHEY and SMNVEV (reference sequence). The CDR3 region has the DNA TGTGCCAGCAGTTTAGGGGGTTACTCCTACAATGAGCAGTTCTTC. Protein product: CASSLGGYSYNEQFF.

The CDR3 is CASSLEGGYYGYTF. In DNA form, the CDR3 reads TGTGCCAGCAGCCTGGAAGGGGGTTACTATGGCTACACCTTC. J is TRBJ1-2 and V is TRBV14, with a weak D call TRBD1 (6 bases). The V and J ends lost 4 bases and 3 bases respectively, with 12 bases between them. The CDR3 is 14 residues long. CDR1 is SGHDN and CDR2 is FVKESK in the germline V gene.

The chain combines TRBV5-1 with TRBJ1-5; D is undetermined. CDR3 length: 11 residues. The V and J ends lost 0 bases and 9 bases respectively, with 4 bases between them. The V gene's germline CDR1 is SGHRS and CDR2 YFSETQ. The CDR3 DNA sequence: TGCGCCAGCAGCTTGGGCAGGCCCCAGCATTTT. Amino acids: CASSLGRPQHF.

The J gene is TRBJ2-7, the V gene TRBV2; D gene ambiguous. V was shortened by 6 bases and J by 3 bases, with 12 bases between the two germline ends. The germline gives CDR1 SNHLY, CDR2 FYNNEI. This CDR3 has 13 residues. CDR3 sequence: CASRLWTDYEQYF. The DNA of the CDR3 is TGTGCCAGCAGGCTATGGACGGACTACGAGCAGTACTTC.

As for this clone: At one boundary the junction diverges from the germline segment, which might be a read error. The V and J genes are TRBV7-7 and TRBJ2-1, with 9 bases matching TRBD2. CDR1 is SSHAT and CDR2 is FNYEAQ in the germline V gene (reference sequence). The CDR3 is 15 residues long. CDR3 sequence reads: CASSLRAGGNNEQFF. CDR3 DNA: TGTGCTAGCAGCTTACGAGCGGGAGGAAATAATGAGCAGTTCTTC.

The CDR3 nucleotides read TGTGCCAGCAGTTTGAACCACGGGACAGGGTGGCCGAGGGAGCTGTTTTTT. This encodes CASSLNHGTGWPRELFF. The rearrangement uses TRBV27 and TRBJ2-2; 9 nucleotides agree with TRBD1. Germline-derived CDR1 and CDR2 are MNHEY and SMNVEV (reference sequence). V shed 3 bases, J shed 9 bases, and the junction held 14 bases outside the gene matches. The CDR3 contains 17 residues.

The chain is built from TRBV7-8 and TRBJ2-1; tentatively, D is TRBD1 (5 bases). The CDR3 has 16 residues. V dropped 1 base and J dropped 5 bases, with 15 bases sitting between them. Germline V gene data show CDR1 as SGHVS and CDR2 as FQNEAQ. The CDR3 DNA sequence: TGTGCCAGCAGCTTAGGTAGCCAGGGAAGAGACAATGAGCAGTTCTTC. Protein product: CASSLGSQGRDNEQFF.